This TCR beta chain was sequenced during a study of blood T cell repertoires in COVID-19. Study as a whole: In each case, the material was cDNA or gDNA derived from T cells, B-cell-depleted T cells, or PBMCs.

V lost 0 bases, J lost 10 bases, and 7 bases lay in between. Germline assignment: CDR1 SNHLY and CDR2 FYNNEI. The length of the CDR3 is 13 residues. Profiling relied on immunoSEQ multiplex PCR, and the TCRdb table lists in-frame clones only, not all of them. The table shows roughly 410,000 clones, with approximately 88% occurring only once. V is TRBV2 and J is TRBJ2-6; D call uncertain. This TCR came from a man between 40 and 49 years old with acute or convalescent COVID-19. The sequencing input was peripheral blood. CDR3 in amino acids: CASSEARFNVLTF. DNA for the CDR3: TGTGCCAGCAGTGAAGCGCGGTTTAACGTCCTGACTTTC.